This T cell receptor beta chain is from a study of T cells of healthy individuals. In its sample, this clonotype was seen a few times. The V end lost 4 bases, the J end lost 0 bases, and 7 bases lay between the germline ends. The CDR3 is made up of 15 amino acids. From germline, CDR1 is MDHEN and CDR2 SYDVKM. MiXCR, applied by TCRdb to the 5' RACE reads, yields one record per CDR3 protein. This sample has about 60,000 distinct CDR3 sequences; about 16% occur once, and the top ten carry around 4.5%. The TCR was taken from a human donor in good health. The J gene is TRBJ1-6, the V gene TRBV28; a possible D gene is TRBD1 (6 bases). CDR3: CASSSDSSYNSPLHF. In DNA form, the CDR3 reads TGTGCCAGCAGTTCGGACAGCTCCTATAATTCACCCCTCCACTTT.